These 5 T cell receptor beta chains were sequenced from one sample in a study of blood T cell repertoires in COVID-19. Assay used: immunoSEQ multiplex PCR; TCRdb lists only in-frame clones, some missing. The table includes over 200,000 clones, 80% to 85% detected once. Specimen: peripheral blood. These receptors were collected from a human donor in a cohort sampled during active COVID-19.

This chain connects TRBV6-6 to TRBJ2-2, with a weak D call TRBD1 (5 bases). This CDR3 spans 14 amino acids. Trimming shortened V by 8 bases and J by 2 bases, and 12 bases separated the two germline ends. Germline CDR1 and CDR2: MNHNY and SVGAGI (reference sequence). The CDR3 sequence is CASLRVINTGELFF. DNA of the CDR3: TGTGCCAGCCTCAGGGTCATAAACACCGGGGAGCTGTTTTTT.

The chain has TRBV28 and TRBJ2-2; maybe TRBD1 (5 bases). Trimming stripped 7 bases from V and 7 bases from J, with 13 bases between. CDR3 size: 13 residues. Germline V gene data show CDR1 as MDHEN and CDR2 as SYDVKM. Written as DNA, the CDR3 is TGTGCCAGCACCCTTCAGGGCGACGGGGAGCTGTTTTTT. This sequence encodes CASTLQGDGELFF.

The rearrangement joins TRBV5-1 to TRBJ2-1, with 8 bases fitting TRBD2. This CDR3 is built from 15 residues. V shed 2 bases, J shed 0 bases, and the junction held 1 base outside the gene matches. The germline CDR1 and CDR2 sequences are SGHRS and YFSETQ. The CDR3 spells CASSLGLASYNEQFF. The CDR3 coding sequence is TGCGCCAGCAGCTTAGGACTAGCCTCCTACAATGAGCAGTTCTTC.

In this sample, this clone turned up a few times. J is TRBJ2-7 and V is TRBV7-2; tentative D call: TRBD1 (5 bases). Trimming cost V 3 bases and J 7 bases, with 19 bases left between them. The CDR3 covers 15 residues. Germline loops: CDR1 SGHTA, CDR2 FQGNSA. The CDR3 DNA follows: TGTGCCAGCAGCTTCCCCCAGGTGGGCAGACAGGAGCAGTACTTC. Its protein product is CASSFPQVGRQEQYF. The variable domain in full, with the rest retrieved from reference TRBV7-2 and TRBJ2-7, is GAGVSQSPSNKVTEKGKDVELRCDPISGHTALYWYRQSLGQGLEFLIYFQGNSAPDKSGLPSDRFSAERTGGSVSTLTIQRTQQEDSAVYLCASSFPQVGRQEQYFGPGTRLTVT.

J is TRBJ2-7 and V is TRBV19, with a possible D match to TRBD2 (6 bases). This CDR3 has 14 residues. Germline V lookup: CDR1 LNHDA, CDR2 SQIVND (reference sequence). Trimming cost V 3 bases and J 4 bases, with 13 bases left between them. In DNA form, the CDR3 reads TGTGCCAGTAGTATCGGGACTCGATTATACGAGCAGTACTTC. It encodes CASSIGTRLYEQYF.